The source of this TCR beta chain is a study of T cells after yellow fever vaccination. The study's findings and limits: Subsequent to the booster, the majority of primary-vaccination clones reappeared (96% CD4, around 85% CD8).

As TCR cDNA was made by 5'RACE template switching, a universal primer site and UMIs were added. TCRdb independently ran MiXCR on the 5' RACE reads; one entry per CDR3 protein. This table holds 510,000 or so distinct CDR3 sequences, 19% found once. This clonotype was counted between two and nine times. Its antigen is not known. CDR3 length: 14 residues. From germline, CDR1 is SGHKS and CDR2 YYEKEE (reference sequence). V was clipped by 6 bases and J by 5 bases, with 17 bases between them. The sequence derives from a man aged 30 to 39 who received the YFV17D yellow fever vaccine. Sequenced material: PBMCs, taken 15 days after the yellow fever booster vaccination. The chain employs TRBV5-5 and TRBJ2-5, with D perhaps matching TRBD2 (5 bases). The CDR3 loop reads CASTAGRAVETQYF. For the CDR3, the DNA is TGTGCCAGCACCGCCGGGCGGGCGGTGGAGACCCAGTACTTC.